The 10 T cell receptor beta chains below were found in one sample sequenced in a study of CD8 T cell repertoires and HIV-1 epitope variants. Clones were sequenced by immunoSEQ multiplex PCR, and TCRdb holds only the in-frame ones, with some missing. The sample includes fewer than 6,000 clones, approximately 70% of them seen just once. These receptors have no identified antigens. Sequenced sample: cultured CD8+ T cells derived from PBMCs. The receptors were gathered from a male donor with HIV.

This chain links TRBV19 with TRBJ2-1, with 8 bases fitting TRBD1. With 4 bases clipped from V and 4 bases from J, the junction kept 6 bases outside the gene matches. The CDR3 runs 15 residues. Germline V gene lookup returns CDR1 LNHDA and CDR2 SQIVND (reference sequence). The CDR3 DNA is TGTGCCAGTAGTAGCCCGGGACAGGTTTACAATGAGCAGTTCTTC. It encodes CASSSPGQVYNEQFF.

J is TRBJ2-3 and V is TRBV5-8, with 10 bases aligning to TRBD1. Germline assignment: CDR1 SGHTS and CDR2 YDEGEE. The ends lost 3 bases at V and 1 base at J; junction bases unmatched: 2. There are 15 residues in the CDR3. This chain's CDR3 is CASSSGTGGTDTQYF. Written as DNA, the CDR3 is TGTGCCAGCAGCTCCGGGACAGGGGGCACAGATACGCAGTATTTT.

The V gene is TRBV28, the J gene TRBJ2-5; D might be TRBD2 (5 bases). The J call may be wrong; the DNA end is better matched by TRBJ2-7. Germline CDR1 and CDR2: MDHEN and SYDVKM. The CDR3 contains 12 residues. The CDR3: CASSFAGYEQYF. For the CDR3, the DNA is TGTGCCAGCAGCTTCGCGGGCTACGAGCAGTACTTC.

The rearrangement links TRBV4-3 to TRBJ1-6, with D possibly matching TRBD1 (5 bases). The V gene's germline CDR1 is LGHNA and CDR2 YSLEER. Trimming removed 1 base from V and 9 bases from J, with 7 bases in between. This CDR3 has 13 amino acids. CDR3: CASSQAGGSPLHF. CDR3 DNA: TGCGCCAGCAGCCAAGCCGGGGGTTCACCCCTCCACTTT.

The chain employs TRBV19 and TRBJ2-1; D unclear. With 0 bases removed from V and 5 bases from J, the gap between germline ends came to 8 bases. CDR1 and CDR2 from the germline V gene are LNHDA and SQIVND (reference sequence). The CDR3 has 14 amino acids. For the CDR3, the DNA is TGTGCCAGTAGTATAGACCACGAGGACAATGAGCAGTTCTTC. Encoded protein: CASSIDHEDNEQFF.

The rearrangement uses TRBV5-4 and TRBJ2-7; D perhaps matches TRBD2 (6 bases). Looked up from germline, CDR1 is SGHNT and CDR2 is YYREEE (reference sequence). This CDR3 contains 14 residues. V gave up 0 bases and J gave up 6 bases, with 13 bases separating them. CDR3 sequence reads: CASSLGQGGVEQYF. As DNA, the CDR3 is TGTGCCAGCAGCTTGGGGCAGGGAGGCGTCGAGCAGTACTTC.

V is TRBV25-1 and J is TRBJ1-2, with D possibly being TRBD1 (5 bases). Germline CDR1 and CDR2: MGHDK and SYGVNS. Trimming stripped 3 bases from V and 0 bases from J, with 14 bases between. The CDR3 totals 16 residues. As DNA, the CDR3 is TGTGCCAGCAGTGACGACGGGACCTTCGCTAACTATGGCTACACCTTC. Amino acid sequence: CASSDDGTFANYGYTF.

Only one count was recorded for this clone. The genes are TRBV7-8 and TRBJ2-1; 9 bases align to TRBD2. Germline V lookup: CDR1 SGHVS, CDR2 FQNEAQ. V dropped 5 bases and J dropped 7; count of bases not matched to a gene: 12. This CDR3 has 16 residues. The CDR3 bases are TGTGCCAGCAGCCCCTTAGCGGGGGCCTCTCGGAATGAGCAGTTCTTC. This sequence encodes CASSPLAGASRNEQFF.

This clone was picked up a small number of times. The CDR3 here is CASTPGARVPEAFF. CDR3 nucleotide sequence: TGTGCCAGCACCCCTGGGGCACGGGTGCCCGAAGCTTTCTTT. The V call is TRBV28, the J call TRBJ1-1; D is perhaps TRBD1 (5 bases). Trimming cost V 7 bases and J 8 bases, with 20 bases left between them. The CDR3 covers 14 residues. The germline V gene has CDR1 MDHEN and CDR2 SYDVKM.

The chain uses TRBV10-1 and TRBJ2-7; TRBD2 aligns across 10 bases. J was trimmed by 1 base and V by 6 bases; bases with no gene match: 3. CDR1 and CDR2 from the germline V gene are WNHNN and SYGVQD (reference sequence). The CDR3 totals 14 residues. CDR3 coding DNA: TGCGCCAGCAGGACTAGCGGGTATTCCTACGAGCAGTACTTC. Encoded protein: CASRTSGYSYEQYF.